This TCR beta chain came from a study of T cell responses to AZD1222 COVID-19 vaccine. This CDR3 has 14 residues. Trimming at V came to 5 bases and at J to 3 bases, leaving 3 bases not matched to a gene. Germline CDR1 SGHNT, CDR2 YENEEA. Broader study findings: The study reported that nearly half of spike-specific TCRs target unmutated variant regions. Among the donors, most were white British and more were female, and clonal diversity was possibly underestimated. The study found vaccine-associated CD4 TCRs spanning spike, dominant at 160-218 and 743-854.

As concerns this clone: The antigen is undetermined.

Sequencing was performed with immunoSEQ multiplex PCR; in TCRdb, only in-frame clones are kept and a portion is missing. The data hold tens of thousands of clones, with over 60% observed a single time. The sequence was collected from an adult in good health. Sequenced here: peripheral blood, sampled on day 0 of AZD1222 vaccination. The chain is built from TRBV11-3 and TRBJ2-5, with 10 positions matching TRBD1. The CDR3 DNA reads as TGTGCCAGCAGCACGGGGACAGGGGAAGAGACCCAGTACTTC. Its protein product is CASSTGTGEETQYF.